One sample yielded the 26 T cell receptor beta chains listed below, sequenced in a study of blood T cell repertoires in COVID-19. Assay used: immunoSEQ multiplex PCR; TCRdb lists only in-frame clones, some missing. Here the sample spans 71,000 or so clones, over 75% being singletons. Sequencing input: peripheral blood. All receptors derive from a woman aged 18-29 years with acute or convalescent COVID-19.

This clone was observed a single time. The chain carries TRBV9 and TRBJ2-1; 14 positions match TRBD2. This CDR3 has 16 residues. Germline lookup yields CDR1 SGDLS and CDR2 YYNGEE. The trim removed 4 bases at V and 6 bases at J, leaving 6 bases unmatched. Here the CDR3 reads CASSSRLAGGPNEQFF. CDR3 nucleotides: TGTGCCAGCAGCTCCAGACTAGCGGGAGGGCCCAATGAGCAGTTCTTC.

This chain uses TRBV5-1 with TRBJ2-7, with TRBD1 as a possible D gene (6 bases). From germline, CDR1 is SGHRS and CDR2 YFSETQ. CDR3 length: 13 residues. Trimming removed 4 bases at V and 2 bases at J, with 10 bases between. CDR3 bases: TGCGCCAGCAGCCTGGACAGAGCCTACGAGCAGTACTTC. It codes for CASSLDRAYEQYF. The full variable domain, its missing parts supplied by reference TRBV5-1 and TRBJ2-7, is KAGVTQTPRYLIKTRGQQVTLSCSPISGHRSVSWYQQTPGQGLQFLFEYFSETQRNKGNFPGRFSGRQFSNSRSEMNVSTLELGDSALYLCASSLDRAYEQYFGPGTRLTVT.

V and J are TRBV9 and TRBJ2-2; 9 bases match TRBD1. The CDR3 has 15 amino acids. Trimming cost V 4 bases and J 3 bases; bases outside gene matches: 4. The V gene's germline CDR1 is SGDLS and CDR2 YYNGEE. DNA for the CDR3: TGTGCCAGCAGCTTCCGGGACAGGGACACCGGGGAGCTGTTTTTT. Its translation is CASSFRDRDTGELFF.

V usage is TRBV29-1 and J usage is TRBJ1-2; a possible D gene is TRBD1 (6 bases). Trimming pared 4 bases from V and 1 base from J, leaving 7 bases between. This CDR3 spans 12 amino acids. Germline V gives CDR1 SQVTM, CDR2 ANQGSEA. The CDR3 DNA sequence: TGCAGCGTTGGGACAGATAACTATGGCTACACCTTC. Translating gives CSVGTDNYGYTF.

This chain links TRBV27 with TRBJ2-2; TRBD2 agrees at 12 bases. V gave up 2 bases and J gave up 4 bases; unmatched junction bases: 2. CDR1 MNHEY and CDR2 SMNVEV come from the germline V gene (reference sequence). The CDR3 spans 16 residues. The CDR3 nucleotides read TGTGCCAGCAGTTTAAGACTAGCGGGAGTCACCGGGGAGCTGTTTTTT. Translated: CASSLRLAGVTGELFF.

The chain is built from TRBV6-2 or TRBV6-3 and TRBJ2-1; TRBD2 is a possible D gene (5 bases). This CDR3 is built from 16 residues. V was pared by 0 bases and J by 4 bases, with 13 bases between. Germline values: CDR1 MNHEY, CDR2 SVGEGT. In nucleotides, the CDR3 is TGTGCCAGCAGTTACTCCGAACTAGTAGGGTACAATGAGCAGTTCTTC. Amino acids: CASSYSELVGYNEQFF.

The rearrangement joins TRBV19 to TRBJ2-1; the match to TRBD2 covers 8 bases. This CDR3 is built from 15 residues. The germline gives CDR1 LNHDA, CDR2 SQIVND (reference sequence). With V trimmed by 5 bases and J by 7 bases, 10 bases remained unmatched. DNA for the CDR3: TGTGCCAGTAGTGGGATGCGGGGGGCAGTGAATGAGCAGTTCTTC. It encodes CASSGMRGAVNEQFF.

This sequence joins TRBV6-6 and TRBJ1-5; a possible D gene is TRBD1 (6 bases). The CDR3 has 13 amino acids. Germline V gene lookup returns CDR1 MNHNY and CDR2 SVGAGI (reference sequence). The V and J ends lost 7 bases and 7 bases respectively, with 14 bases between them. The CDR3 bases are TGTGCCAGCACCGCAGGGGTGAGGCAGCCCCAGCATTTT. This encodes CASTAGVRQPQHF.

The CDR3 is CASSLAWASGTYNEQFF. Written as DNA, the CDR3 is TGTGCCAGCAGCTTAGCTTGGGCTAGCGGCACCTACAATGAGCAGTTCTTC. The V call is TRBV7-6, the J call TRBJ2-1, with 7 bases matching TRBD2. V lost 0 bases and J lost 2; bases outside the gene matches: 7. The CDR3 sequence is 17 residues long. Germline V gene sequence: CDR1 SGHVS, CDR2 FNYEAQ.

V usage is TRBV19 and J usage is TRBJ1-1, with D possibly TRBD1 on 5 matching bases. CDR1 and CDR2 (germline): LNHDA, SQIVND (reference sequence). The CDR3 loop spans 17 amino acids. The V and J ends lost 0 bases and 1 base respectively, with 15 bases between them. The CDR3 loop reads CASSIDLETGENTEAFF. The CDR3 DNA reads as TGTGCCAGTAGTATAGACTTGGAAACAGGAGAGAACACTGAAGCTTTCTTT.

The chain has TRBV5-6 and TRBJ2-7; D might be TRBD1 (5 bases). CDR3 length: 12 amino acids. CDR1 and CDR2 (germline): SGHDT, YYEEEE. Trimming left V 4 bases short and J 6 bases short, with 11 bases between. In DNA form, the CDR3 reads TGTGCCAGCAGCCGGTCAGGGCTCGAGCAGTACTTC. Translation gives CASSRSGLEQYF.

This CDR3 reads CASSQDRWSTDTQYF. CDR3 DNA sequence: TGTGCCAGCAGCCAAGATCGTTGGAGTACAGATACGCAGTATTTT. This rearrangement joins TRBV14 to TRBJ2-3; D remains ambiguous. The germline V and J ends were trimmed by 0 bases and 3 bases, with 10 bases remaining between them. The germline gives CDR1 SGHDN, CDR2 FVKESK. This CDR3 is built from 15 residues.

The chain has TRBV19 and TRBJ1-3; D is unclear. CDR1 and CDR2 from the germline V gene are LNHDA and SQIVND (reference sequence). Trimming removed 3 bases from V and 0 bases from J, with 12 bases in between. CDR3 length: 16 amino acids. The CDR3 spells CASSMGSLSSGNTIYF. The CDR3 region has the DNA TGTGCCAGTAGTATGGGGAGTCTCAGCTCTGGAAACACCATATATTTT.

V and J are TRBV4-3 and TRBJ1-1, with 7 bases identical to TRBD1. V dropped 6 bases and J dropped 10; count of bases not matched to a gene: 14. Germline CDR1 LGHNA, CDR2 YSLEER. CDR3 length: 14 amino acids. The DNA for the CDR3 is TGCGCCAGCAGACAGGCCCGGGACAGTTCTGGAGCTTTCTTT. Its protein is CASRQARDSSGAFF.

The chain recombines TRBV28 with TRBJ2-1, with 13 nucleotides matching TRBD2. There are 15 residues in the CDR3. Germline V CDR1 and CDR2: MDHEN, SYDVKM. Trimming cost V 4 bases and J 10 bases; bases outside gene matches: 7. The CDR3, as DNA: TGTGCCAGCAGTTCCTCTCAGACTAGCGGGGGGGAGCAGTTCTTC. The encoded protein is CASSSSQTSGGEQFF.

V gene TRBV28 combines with J gene TRBJ1-2; D possibly corresponds to TRBD1 (6 bases). The V gene's germline CDR1 is MDHEN and CDR2 SYDVKM. The CDR3 is 16 amino acids. The ends were cut back, 7 bases at V and 2 bases at J, with 20 bases in the middle. The CDR3 reads CASTPIGRQENYGYTF. CDR3 in DNA: TGTGCCAGCACCCCGATAGGTAGACAGGAAAACTATGGCTACACCTTC.

The gene calls are TRBV7-9 and TRBJ1-1, with TRBD1 identical over 7 bases. Looked up from germline, CDR1 is SEHNR and CDR2 is FQNEAQ (reference sequence). CDR3 length equals 12 residues. V lost 5 bases, J lost 9 bases, and 6 bases stayed unmatched. CDR3 sequence: CASSTDRVKAFF. CDR3 coding DNA: TGTGCCAGCAGCACCGACAGGGTAAAAGCTTTCTTT. Full variable domain (rest looked up from reference TRBV7-9 and TRBJ1-1): DTGVSQNPRHKITKRGQNVTFRCDPISEHNRLYWYRQTLGQGPEFLTYFQNEAQLEKSRLLSDRFSAERPKGSFSTLEIQRTEQGDSAMYLCASSTDRVKAFFGQGTRLTVV.

The chain is built from TRBV19 and TRBJ1-1; possible D gene TRBD1, 6 bases. V gave up 6 bases and J gave up 4 bases, with 21 bases separating them. Germline V CDR1 and CDR2: LNHDA, SQIVND (reference sequence). The CDR3 has 16 residues. The CDR3 reads CASSIYQQGPSTEAFF. The CDR3 region has the DNA TGTGCCAGTAGCATTTATCAACAGGGTCCTTCCACTGAAGCTTTCTTT.

The chain recombines TRBV30 with TRBJ1-4, with a possible D match to TRBD1 (5 bases). Trimming removed 0 bases at V and 7 bases at J, with 15 bases between. This CDR3 spans 15 amino acids. CDR1 is GTSNPN and CDR2 is SVGIG in the germline V gene (reference sequence). The CDR3 bases are TGTGCCTGGAGTGTACGTTCCGGGGGTAGTGAAAAACTGTTTTTT. Amino acid sequence: CAWSVRSGGSEKLFF. The variable domain in full, completed from reference TRBV30 and TRBJ1-4, reads SQTIHQWPATLVQPVGSPLSLECTVEGTSNPNLYWYRQAAGRGLQLLFYSVGIGQISSEVPQNLSASRPQDRQFILSSKKLLLSDSGFYLCAWSVRSGGSEKLFFGSGTQLSVL.

The chain couples TRBV7-8 to TRBJ2-4; weak D call: TRBD1 (5 bases). The germline CDR1 and CDR2 sequences are SGHVS and FQNEAQ. The CDR3 extends over 16 amino acids. V lost 1 base and J lost 2, with 12 bases in between. The CDR3 sequence is CASSLGGAFSKNIQYF. CDR3 bases: TGTGCCAGCAGCTTAGGGGGCGCCTTTTCCAAAAACATTCAGTACTTC.

The chain joins TRBV6-5 to TRBJ2-4, with D unresolved. The CDR3 has 15 amino acids. Trimming pared 9 bases from V and 0 bases from J, leaving 15 bases between. Germline V lookup: CDR1 MNHEY, CDR2 SVGAGI. The CDR3 loop is CASIDSPGAKNIQYF. CDR3 in DNA: TGTGCCAGTATCGACTCCCCGGGAGCCAAAAACATTCAGTACTTC.

V gene TRBV7-9 combines with J gene TRBJ2-1, with D uncertain. Germline-derived CDR1 and CDR2 are SEHNR and FQNEAQ (reference sequence). V was trimmed by 1 base and J by 4 bases, leaving 5 bases between them. CDR3 length equals 13 residues. The CDR3: CASSLVEYNEQFF. The DNA for the CDR3 is TGTGCCAGCAGCTTAGTGGAGTACAATGAGCAGTTCTTC.

This chain links TRBV6-5 with TRBJ2-2; D call uncertain. Trimming left V 6 bases short and J 5 bases short, with 10 bases between. Germline V gene lookup returns CDR1 MNHEY and CDR2 SVGAGI. CDR3 length: 13 amino acids. The CDR3 loop is CASSLQATGELFF. The CDR3, as DNA: TGTGCCAGCAGCCTCCAGGCTACCGGGGAGCTGTTTTTT.

The genes are TRBV27 and TRBJ1-1, with 10 bases fitting TRBD1. Germline loops: CDR1 MNHEY, CDR2 SMNVEV (reference sequence). V trimming: 6 bases; J trimming: 3 bases; junction bases outside the gene matches: 4. CDR3 length equals 14 residues. The CDR3 coding sequence is TGTGCCAGCAGACCCGGGACAGGGGACACTGAAGCTTTCTTT. It yields the protein CASRPGTGDTEAFF.

V usage is TRBV7-8 and J usage is TRBJ2-2; a possible D gene is TRBD2 (6 bases). Trimming pared 3 bases from V and 6 bases from J, leaving 11 bases between. This CDR3 has 14 amino acids. Germline lookup yields CDR1 SGHVS and CDR2 FQNEAQ. CDR3 protein: CASSFRDFAGELFF. The DNA for the CDR3 is TGTGCCAGCAGCTTTAGGGACTTTGCCGGGGAGCTGTTTTTT. The whole variable domain, filled in from reference TRBV7-8 and TRBJ2-2, reads GAGVSQSPRYKVAKRGQDVALRCDPISGHVSLFWYQQALGQGPEFLTYFQNEAQLDKSGLPSDRFFAERPEGSVSTLKIQRTQQEDSAVYLCASSFRDFAGELFFGEGSRLTVL.

The rearrangement links TRBV28 to TRBJ1-1; TRBD1 is a possible D gene (5 bases). The CDR3 has 16 amino acids. The germline V gene encodes CDR1 MDHEN and CDR2 SYDVKM. V lost 5 bases to trimming and J lost 1 base, with 17 bases between them. The CDR3: CASSTPLEGSNTEAFF. CDR3 nucleotide sequence: TGTGCCAGCAGTACTCCCTTGGAGGGGTCGAACACTGAAGCTTTCTTT.